The text below deals with one TCR beta chain. The sample holds a few counts of this clone. Its antigen remains undetermined. One base away there is no much larger clone; base qualities are not given. The method behind the library was the immunoSEQ multiplex PCR assay. The multiplex PCR relied on a mix of 60 forward primers for TCR Vbeta segments and 13 reverse primers for TCR Jbeta segments. The CDR3 region of rearranged TCR beta genes was amplified from genomic DNA with a multiplex PCR assay. The Illumina HiSeq System was used to sequence the amplified TCR beta libraries as 87-base-pair reads. From the authors' description of their analysis: A later analysis counted about 82 million unique TCR beta chains across the 550 to 750 repertoires, and some 12 million of these chains were shared by at least two donors. Raw reads were error-corrected and collapsed into unique sequences by a nearest-neighbor algorithm in which closely related sequences were merged to remove PCR and sequencing errors. V, D and J gene segments were assigned by aligning CDR3 sequences to IMGT reference sequences. For a sequence to be retained, a match of at least six nucleotides was required to both a V gene segment and a J gene segment. A rearrangement was called productive if the CDR3 had no stop codons and remained in frame with V and J, and every other rearrangement was called non-productive. Following IMGT convention, CDR3 was defined as the stretch from the second conserved V-encoded cysteine to the conserved J-encoded phenylalanine. The earlier analysis of some 540 of the donors excluded any sequence lacking an unambiguous match to a single V gene segment. In an earlier analysis of some 590 of the donors, V segments were called functional above 56.7% productive rearrangements and were called segregating when the between-donor standard deviation exceeded 5%. A statistical classification framework was built for diagnosing cytomegalovirus status from the catalog of TCR beta chain sequences. V and J gene assignment, in a later analysis, came from comparing TCR nucleotide sequences with IMGT/GENE-DB human TR gene sequences. The TCRdist pipeline was used in a later analysis to assign CDR3 sequences and most-parsimonious VDJ recombination scenarios. A later analysis defined each TCR beta chain by its CDR3 amino acid sequence plus V-gene family, and excluded reads lacking a unique V-gene family. In a later analysis, around 650 highly shared, low-generation-probability nucleotide sequences were removed to address suspected cross-contamination and a sequencing artifact. A later analysis calculated a clonal expansion index for each public chain from normalized within-repertoire ranks of inferred template counts. Generation probabilities in a later analysis came from a VDJ recombination model fitted to out-of-frame rearrangements, and those results were checked against IGoR. In a later analysis, hypergeometric tests were used to score TCR-TCR, TCR-HLA and TCR-CMV co-occurrence, with a repertoire-size bias correction applied to TCR pairs. A later analysis estimated false discovery rates by permuting HLA or CMV assignments 20 times. In a later analysis, co-occurring TCRs were grouped with DBSCAN, and TCRdist sequence similarity was added when clustering was performed within HLA-allele-positive subsets. Co-occurrence clustering excluded repertoires with fewer than 30,000 or more than 120,000 public chains, plus five with anomalous nucleotide sharing. This is the immuneACCESS table as TCRdb keeps it, with only in-frame sequences that have V and J called. A part of the clones is gone; compared with another copy, unresolved V genes explain less than half, and the rest is unexplained. The V and J calls and the clone size are those of that table, but D and trimming were determined from the DNA. This sample lists 60,000 to 85,000 clones; more than 60% were detected once. The ten most abundant clones make up 9.5% to 13% of the sample.

This sample was included in a study of cytomegalovirus exposure and HLA in healthy donors (dated by TCRdb to between 2016 and 2019). For the wider study: An earlier analysis of around 600 of the donors reported more than 250 Gb of sequence data and some 120 million unique TCR beta sequences from roughly 180 million T cells. To predict cytomegalovirus infection status, the study brought together high-throughput TCR immunosequencing, statistical association of individual TCRs with disease status, and machine learning. An earlier analysis of 587 of the donors used high-throughput TCR beta sequencing to judge whether each TCR beta V gene segment behaved as functional or pseudogenic. Of the 300 to 500 genotyped donors, roughly 80% were placed in the genetic ancestry cluster associated with self-reported Caucasian donors. HLA typing included class I and class II loci at four-digit resolution. The later analysis used no new phenotypic data to find candidate immune exposures, relying instead on TCR beta sequences and their occurrence across donors. In a later genetic analysis, genome-wide SNP genotypes for about 65% of the roughly 700 donors were used, and that subset was treated as a discovery cohort. An early release that covered fewer than 750 HLA-typed donors contained about 300 gigabases of sequencing data and about 84 million unique TCR sequences. Donor age, sex, ethnicity and CMV serostatus were compiled alongside the repertoire data. In a later analysis, previously published TCR beta repertoires from 550 to 700 donors were re-analyzed and high-resolution HLA genotyping was added so that TCR occurrence patterns could be studied. Roughly five DR-DQ haplotypes were treated as single units for association and clustering because of strong linkage in the cohort. The number of typed donors differed by locus: about 620-640 for A, B, C, DRB1 and DQB1; some 540 for DQA1; approximately 610 for DPA1; and about 470 for DPB1. Besides the first cohort of 550 to 750 subjects, a separate validation cohort made up of 90 to 150 different subjects was used. The T cell repertoires of 550 to 850 subjects were profiled by immunosequencing and related to cytomegalovirus serostatus. Among 398 genotyped donors of the cohort, an average of about 240,000 unique TCR beta nucleotide sequences were sequenced per donor, around 20% of them non-productive. The study aimed to test whether signatures of past pathogen exposure could be identified by cataloging public T cell receptors. All discovery cohort repertoires had been generated using a single sequencing platform.

Overall study results and their limits: In a later analysis, TCR association rates were found to vary across HLA loci, with the most associated TCRs seen for DRB1 alleles and the fewest for HLA-C alleles. A later analysis reported that several top co-occurrence clusters appeared linked to parvovirus B19, influenza, CMV and Epstein-Barr virus. Only TCR beta chains were sequenced in this cohort, and the absence of alpha or paired-chain data limited detectable features. In both the original and validation cohorts, the classifier was reported to diagnose cytomegalovirus status with high specificity and sensitivity. In a later analysis, 16,951 TCR beta sequences were associated with specific HLA alleles at a false discovery rate of 0.05. Across donors, most TCR sequences were observed very rarely, whereas some public TCRs were present in many individuals. In an earlier analysis of approximately 590 of the donors, most TCR beta V segments appeared in productive rearrangements about 87% or about 30% of the time, broadly matching IMGT annotations. Compared with the approximately 600-donor mean, donors in an Asian-associated ancestry cluster had fewer N-insertions in productive TCRs, according to a later genetic analysis. Presence/absence analyses assumed roughly uniform sequencing depth across donors, an assumption that may not hold. In the study, 150 to 200 TCR beta chains were listed as associated with cytomegalovirus. A further reported finding was that TCR beta sequences accurately predicted the HLA-A and HLA-B alleles for most subjects in the first cohort. A later genetic analysis associated a missense DCLRE1C variant with V-gene and J-gene trimming of TCR beta chains, and an independent cohort replicated the association. Correlated functional status among segregating V segments might be attributable to linkage disequilibrium, but an unknown experimental factor could not be ruled out. A cluster of highly shared sequence variants was judged likely to be a technical artifact of the sequencing pipeline. CMV serostatus was the only immune exposure information available for the cohort. It was suggested by the authors that the approach could potentially be generalized to other disease states and immunological phenotypes. In vitro tests confirmed that a few of the cytomegalovirus-associated TCR beta chains recognize cytomegalovirus antigens. Strong co-occurrence of HLA alleles, especially DR and DQ, made assigning TCR associations to individual alleles difficult. Because some donors lacked HLA typing at each locus, the association tests relied only on the typed subset. Most CMV-associated TCR beta chains appeared to be HLA-restricted in a later analysis, and the HLA associations seemed to be driven largely by CMV exposure. A later analysis found that HLA-associated TCR beta chains were more clonally expanded and had lower generation probabilities than equally common non-associated chains. Because counts were too low, roughly 16 rarely observed V segments, including chromosome 9 orphons, were excluded from the earlier analysis of several hundred of the donors.

In total, more than 500 healthy bone marrow donors made up the cohort. All cohort members were sampled while nominally healthy, although unrecorded immune exposures were likely present. The donor tested CMV seropositive and was one of the 289 seropositive cohort members. A peripheral blood sample was provided by each donor, and peripheral blood mononuclear cells were used for TCR beta sequencing. The Qiagen DNeasy Blood Extraction Kit was used to extract genomic DNA from the blood cell samples. The TCR was taken from a male donor in good health and CMV-seropositive. Sequenced sample: PBMCs.

The nucleotide sequence reads TGTGCCAGCAGCTTGGCCGACCTAGCGGGAGTAGGTCCTCGCGATGAGCAGTTCTTC. It encodes CASSLADLAGVGPRDEQFF. The chain is assembled from TRBV5-5 and TRBJ2-1; 10 central bases correspond to TRBD2. Here V drops 0 bases and J drops 8 bases, and the junction holds 17 bases not matched to any gene. CDR1 and CDR2 (SGHKS, YYEKEE) derive from the germline V gene (reference sequence). Counted from cysteine to phenylalanine, this CDR3 has 19 amino acids. CDR3 DNA only is kept here, 57 bases in frame from base 1.